Presented here are 28 T cell receptor beta chains from one specimen sequenced in a study of cytomegalovirus exposure and HLA in healthy donors. Researchers ran the PCR with 60 Vbeta and 13 Jbeta primers. Profiled with immunoSEQ multiplex PCR; TCRdb holds only in-frame clones, not every one. Among roughly 180,000 clones listed, over 70% were seen once. The sequencing input was PBMCs. These receptors were collected from a man between 25 and 39 years old in good health and CMV-seropositive.

This chain links TRBV28 with TRBJ1-5; 7 bases match TRBD1. Germline CDR1 reads MDHEN; CDR2 reads SYDVKM. Trimming took 2 bases from V and 7 from J; bases not matched to a gene: 11. The CDR3 spans 16 residues. For the CDR3, the DNA is TGTGCCAGCAGTTTAGGCACGACAGGGTATATCCAGCCCCAGCATTTT. It codes for CASSLGTTGYIQPQHF. Variable domain in full (rest from reference TRBV28 and TRBJ1-5): DVKVTQSSRYLVKRTGEKVFLECVQDMDHENMFWYRQDPGLGLRLIYFSYDVKMKEKGDIPEGYSVSREKKERFSLILESASTNQTSMYLCASSLGTTGYIQPQHFGDGTRLSIL.

V usage is TRBV9 and J usage is TRBJ1-1; D gene unclear. From germline, CDR1 is SGDLS and CDR2 YYNGEE. The CDR3 has 15 residues. V was cut by 0 bases and J by 1 base, with 10 bases left in between. This CDR3 reads CASSVDLGANTEAFF. The CDR3 DNA is TGTGCCAGCAGCGTAGATCTGGGCGCGAACACTGAAGCTTTCTTT.

This clone has a handful of counts. In DNA, the CDR3 is TGCAGCGGGGAATGGGGGGGATCCTACAATGAGCAGTTCTTC. This translates into CSGEWGGSYNEQFF. This chain connects TRBV29-1 to TRBJ2-1, with 7 bases identical to TRBD2. This CDR3 comprises 14 residues. CDR1 is SQVTM, CDR2 ANQGSEA, per germline. With 7 bases clipped from V and 1 base from J, the junction kept 7 bases outside the gene matches.

V and J are TRBV6-6 and TRBJ2-1; 9 nucleotides line up with TRBD2. The V and J ends lost 5 bases and 4 bases, in that order; junction bases with no gene match: 9. CDR1 and CDR2 from the germline V gene are MNHNY and SVGAGI (reference sequence). The CDR3 contains 16 residues. In nucleotides, the CDR3 is TGTGCCAGCAGTCCCCCCAAAGCGGGGGGTTACAATGAGCAGTTCTTC. It is translated as CASSPPKAGGYNEQFF.

The gene calls are TRBV10-3 and TRBJ1-2; D perhaps matches TRBD1 (6 bases). V was cut by 2 bases and J by 4 bases, with 8 bases left in between. Germline assignment: CDR1 ENHRY and CDR2 SYGVKD. CDR3 length: 13 amino acids. The CDR3 DNA follows: TGTGCCATCAGTGAGGACAGGCCCTATGGCTACACCTTC. Its translation is CAISEDRPYGYTF.

V is TRBV2 and J is TRBJ1-6; D gene unclear. Germline V gene sequence: CDR1 SNHLY, CDR2 FYNNEI. This CDR3 has 15 amino acids. V was trimmed by 6 bases and J by 10 bases, leaving 19 bases between them. The CDR3 protein is CASRERFSGVSPLHF. The CDR3 coding sequence is TGTGCCAGCAGGGAAAGGTTCTCCGGGGTGTCACCCCTCCACTTT.

The chain joins TRBV6-4 to TRBJ2-1, with D perhaps TRBD1 (6 bases). Germline CDR1 reads MRHNA; CDR2 reads SNTAGT. V shed 6 bases and J shed 2 bases, with 11 bases lying between them. CDR3 length: 14 residues. CDR3 DNA sequence: TGTGCCAGCAGCCCAGAGGGGGCCTACAATGAGCAGTTCTTC. Its protein product is CASSPEGAYNEQFF.

The gene calls are TRBV5-1 and TRBJ2-7; 10 nucleotides line up with TRBD2. Germline V gene data show CDR1 as SGHRS and CDR2 as YFSETQ. The ends lost 0 bases at V and 0 bases at J; junction bases unmatched: 3. CDR3 length equals 16 residues. The chain's CDR3 is CASSLGGLADSYEQYF. CDR3 sequence (DNA): TGCGCCAGCAGCTTGGGCGGACTAGCGGACTCCTACGAGCAGTACTTC.

This sequence joins TRBV27 and TRBJ2-1; TRBD2 is a possible D gene (5 bases). CDR3 size: 15 residues. The V end lost 10 bases, the J end lost 0 bases, and 16 bases lay between the germline ends. The germline gives CDR1 MNHEY, CDR2 SMNVEV (reference sequence). The chain's CDR3 is CATMKGRGSYNEQFF. The CDR3 DNA follows: TGTGCCACTATGAAAGGGAGAGGCTCCTACAATGAGCAGTTCTTC.

This chain connects TRBV29-1 to TRBJ2-7; no clear D gene. Per germline, CDR1 SQVTM and CDR2 ANQGSEA. The CDR3 has 11 residues. V shed 1 base and J shed 1 base, with 2 bases lying between them. The CDR3 is CSVEVSYEQYF. As DNA, the CDR3 is TGCAGCGTTGAAGTATCCTACGAGCAGTACTTC.

This chain links TRBV6-1 with TRBJ1-1; 10 nucleotides align to TRBD1. The CDR3 is 13 residues long. Germline values: CDR1 MNHNS, CDR2 SASEGT. V dropped 11 bases and J dropped 4; count of bases not matched to a gene: 7. CDR3 nucleotides: TGTGCCTCCCAGGACAGGGGGGCCACTGAAGCTTTCTTT. Its translation is CASQDRGATEAFF.

V usage is TRBV6-1 and J usage is TRBJ1-1; a possible D gene is TRBD1 (6 bases). V was shortened by 2 bases and J by 7 bases, with 14 bases between the two germline ends. CDR1 and CDR2 (germline): MNHNS, SASEGT. The CDR3 is made up of 14 amino acids. The CDR3 DNA follows: TGTGCCAGCAGTGAAAAGGGGGACGGTTTTGAAGCTTTCTTT. It codes for CASSEKGDGFEAFF.

About this clone: Its ends do not fully match the called genes, so a read error is possible. V gene TRBV7-9 combines with J gene TRBJ1-1; D is possibly TRBD1 (5 bases). CDR3 size: 17 residues. From germline, CDR1 is SEHNR and CDR2 FQNEAQ (reference sequence). The DNA for the CDR3 is TGTTCCAGCAGCTTCCAAATTACAGGAGAAATGAACACTGAAGCTTTCTTT. Encoded protein: CSSSFQITGEMNTEAFF.

V usage is TRBV10-3 and J usage is TRBJ2-3, with TRBD2 identical over 7 bases. Losses at the gene ends were 0 bases for V and 0 bases for J; bases not matched to a gene: 6. Germline CDR1 and CDR2: ENHRY and SYGVKD. This CDR3 contains 17 residues. The CDR3 reads CAISESMAGESTDTQYF. CDR3 nucleotide sequence: TGTGCCATCAGTGAGTCGATGGCGGGGGAGAGCACAGATACGCAGTATTTT.

The chain recombines TRBV10-3 with TRBJ2-2; 9 nucleotides agree with TRBD2. Trimming cost V 8 bases and J 4 bases; bases outside gene matches: 11. The CDR3 is made up of 16 amino acids. Germline-derived CDR1 and CDR2 are ENHRY and SYGVKD. CDR3: CAIQPALAGTTGELFF. The CDR3 region has the DNA TGTGCCATCCAACCCGCCCTAGCGGGGACCACCGGGGAGCTGTTTTTT.

J is TRBJ1-2 and V is TRBV28; a weak D match, TRBD1 (6 bases). The V gene lost 11 bases and the J gene lost 8 bases, with 21 bases spanning the gap. This CDR3 has 13 residues. In germline, CDR1 is MDHEN, CDR2 SYDVKM. Written as DNA, the CDR3 is TGTGCCTGGGGAGGGGGGCTGGTAGGCGGCTACACCTTC. It translates to CAWGGGLVGGYTF.

This clone occurred a few times. The CDR3 region is CSVERVGTGFGYTF. For the CDR3, the DNA is TGCAGCGTTGAAAGAGTAGGGACAGGGTTTGGCTACACCTTC. V and J are TRBV29-1 and TRBJ1-2; TRBD1 matches at 9 bases. The CDR3 covers 14 residues. J lost 7 bases, V lost 2 bases, and 8 bases had no gene match. Germline assignment: CDR1 SQVTM and CDR2 ANQGSEA.

V gene TRBV5-6 combines with J gene TRBJ1-2, with D perhaps matching TRBD1 (6 bases). Trimming took 4 bases from V and 0 from J, leaving 16 bases between them. Per the germline V gene, CDR1 is SGHDT and CDR2 is YYEEEE. The CDR3 is 16 amino acids. The CDR3 spells CASSLPGGGANYGYTF. Written as DNA, the CDR3 is TGTGCCAGCAGCCTCCCGGGGGGGGGCGCTAACTATGGCTACACCTTC.

Worth noting for this clone: The same CDR3 also results from other DNA sequences found in this sample. The chain recombines TRBV5-6 with TRBJ1-3; 10 bases match TRBD1. CDR1 is SGHDT, CDR2 YYEEEE, per germline. The CDR3 is 15 amino acids. The junction had 3 bases not matched to a gene; V was cut back by 4 bases and J by 2 bases. The CDR3 DNA sequence: TGTGCCAGCAGCCCGACAGGGGGCACTGGAAACACCATATATTTT. Translating it yields CASSPTGGTGNTIYF.

This chain uses TRBV29-1 with TRBJ2-1; TRBD1 matches at 9 bases. Per germline, CDR1 SQVTM and CDR2 ANQGSEA. The CDR3 sequence is 13 residues long. Trimming took 8 bases from V and 4 from J; bases not matched to a gene: 6. The CDR3 DNA sequence: TGCAGCATCGGACAGGGGCCTTACAATGAGCAGTTCTTC. Translation gives CSIGQGPYNEQFF.

This chain joins TRBV5-5 and TRBJ2-3, with 8 bases fitting TRBD1. The trim removed 5 bases at V and 5 bases at J, leaving 10 bases unmatched. Germline loops: CDR1 SGHKS, CDR2 YYEKEE (reference sequence). This CDR3 spans 15 amino acids. CDR3 nucleotide sequence: TGTGCCAGCAGACCTATCACAGGGGGAGAAGATACGCAGTATTTT. This encodes CASRPITGGEDTQYF.

The chain has TRBV6-4 and TRBJ2-3; TRBD2 matches at 9 bases. Looked up from germline, CDR1 is MRHNA and CDR2 is SNTAGT. The CDR3 runs 16 residues. Trimming removed 0 bases from V and 4 bases from J; junction bases left unmatched: 5. The CDR3 DNA reads as TGTGCCAGCAGTGACTCGGGTAGCGGGAGCTCAGATACGCAGTATTTT. Translating gives CASSDSGSGSSDTQYF.

The chain has TRBV7-7 and TRBJ2-5; TRBD1 aligns across 7 bases. The CDR3 has 14 amino acids. Germline CDR1 reads SSHAT; CDR2 reads FNYEAQ (reference sequence). With 5 bases clipped from V and 5 bases from J, the junction kept 8 bases outside the gene matches. The DNA of the CDR3 is TGTGCCAGCAGCCTAACAGGGGTTCGGGAGACCCAGTACTTC. Translating it yields CASSLTGVRETQYF.

J is TRBJ1-4 and V is TRBV5-6, with D tentatively TRBD1 (5 bases). CDR3 length equals 16 residues. Germline CDR1 reads SGHDT; CDR2 reads YYEEEE. V lost 2 bases and J lost 3, with 14 bases in between. Here the CDR3 DNA reads TGTGCCAGCAGCTTCTCTGGGGCCGTAGCTAATGAAAAACTGTTTTTT. As protein: CASSFSGAVANEKLFF.

This clone was counted a single time. The V gene is TRBV5-4, the J gene TRBJ1-2; 10 positions match TRBD1. Trimming at V came to 4 bases and at J to 1 base, leaving 4 bases not matched to a gene. CDR1 is SGHNT and CDR2 is YYREEE in the germline V gene (reference sequence). The CDR3 is made up of 15 amino acids. The CDR3 DNA sequence: TGTGCCAGCAGCGCCCGGGACAGGGGTAACTATGGCTACACCTTC. Translation gives CASSARDRGNYGYTF.

The chain has TRBV27 and TRBJ2-5, with TRBD2 matching 7 bases. There are 15 residues in the CDR3. Trimming at V came to 5 bases and at J to 0 bases, leaving 6 bases not matched to a gene. From germline, CDR1 is MNHEY and CDR2 SMNVEV (reference sequence). The CDR3 reads CASSAASGYQETQYF. The DNA for the CDR3 is TGTGCCAGCAGTGCGGCTAGCGGCTACCAAGAGACCCAGTACTTC.

V gene TRBV7-9 combines with J gene TRBJ1-4; D possibly corresponds to TRBD1 (5 bases). Per germline, CDR1 SEHNR and CDR2 FQNEAQ (reference sequence). V shed 5 bases and J shed 3 bases, with 10 bases lying between them. CDR3 length: 14 residues. The CDR3 here is CASSRGMANEKLFF. The CDR3 DNA reads TGTGCCAGCAGCCGGGGGATGGCTAATGAAAAACTGTTTTTT. Full variable domain (rest looked up from reference TRBV7-9 and TRBJ1-4): DTGVSQNPRHKITKRGQNVTFRCDPISEHNRLYWYRQTLGQGPEFLTYFQNEAQLEKSRLLSDRFSAERPKGSFSTLEIQRTEQGDSAMYLCASSRGMANEKLFFGSGTQLSVL.

This chain uses TRBV5-5 with TRBJ1-5, with TRBD1 as a possible D gene (5 bases). The germline gives CDR1 SGHKS, CDR2 YYEKEE (reference sequence). The CDR3 runs to 14 residues. V gave up 0 bases and J gave up 5 bases, with 9 bases separating them. The CDR3 sequence: CASSLGQGYQPQHF. The CDR3 DNA is TGTGCCAGCAGCTTGGGGCAGGGATATCAGCCCCAGCATTTT.